This TCR beta chain comes out of a study of blood T cell repertoires in COVID-19 (TCRdb year 2020). At the level of the whole study: Collaborator samples came from the United States, Italy and Spain and covered acute and convalescent phases of COVID-19. The prospective study material was composed of cDNA or gDNA derived from T cells, B-cell-depleted T cells, or PBMCs. The dataset comprised deeply sampled blood TCRbeta repertoires from subjects exposed to, actively infected with, or recovered from COVID-19. The repertoires were released in a freely available public database intended as a resource for research on the immune response to SARS-CoV-2. Samples were obtained from the ongoing ImmuneRACE study (first 160 participants) and from about 1,300 subjects provided by 6 global collaborators. Nearly every sample came with metadata listing a de-identified subject ID, COVID-19 status, age in years and sex. Where HLA class I and class II types were available, the types were taken from metadata supplied by the sample provider, not from assay-based typing.

Between the V and J ends, shortened by 5 bases and 0 bases respectively, the junction contains 7 bases. CDR1 is given as KGHDR and CDR2 as SFDVKD, both from the germline V gene. Inclusive of the bounding cysteine and phenylalanine, the CDR3 is 14 residues long. The entry retains the CDR3 DNA only, 42 bases that are in frame from base 1. Participants in the prospective study were enrolled through a virtual design, were aged 18 to 89 years, and lived in approximately 25 United States geographic areas. To assign participants to cohorts, the prospective study relied on clinical history that participants themselves reported in a screening survey and a study questionnaire. ImmuneRACE Cohort 3 recovered participants were defined by two consecutive negative NP/OP PCR tests, healthcare professional clearance, or symptom resolution. In the prospective study, whole blood, serum and a nasopharyngeal or oropharyngeal swab were collected from each participant by mobile phlebotomists. Additional blood draws and questionnaires over a 2-month period could optionally be provided by prospective study participants. Before DNA extraction, prospective study blood samples were shipped either frozen or at room temperature.

The immunoSEQ Assay, a bias-controlled multiplex PCR, was used to amplify TCRbeta CDR3 regions from genomic DNA. In the authors' own workflow: Nucleated cell counts per sample were estimated from amplification of reference gene primers within the assay. Sequence reads were collapsed and filtered to measure the absolute abundance of every unique TCRbeta CDR3 rearrangement. Productive Simpson clonality was computed per sample as the square root of Simpson's diversity index over productive rearrangements. What TCRdb holds here is the immuneACCESS table cut down to in-frame rearrangements. Part of the clones is not present; checked against another copy, under half of the missing clones reflect an unresolved V gene, and the others are unexplained. For V, J and clone size, that table is used; D and trimming come from the DNA. The sample has around 300,000 clones on record, about 89% of them singletons. The ten largest clonotypes hold around 2.4% of the sample.

What the authors observed across the whole study: The quantity of clinical and demographic metadata differed by source and by participant and was supplied without curation.

As to this clone: Its cognate antigen has yet to be identified. Per-base quality was not reported, and no clone a single base away is much larger than it.

The chain links TRBV24-1 with TRBJ2-1, with TRBD1 tentatively as D gene (5 bases match). The clonotype was recovered from a woman aged 18-29 years who had recovered from COVID-19. Sequences were obtained from PBMCs or T cells enriched from blood (not recorded which). CDR3 sequence: CATSARVSYNEQFF. In nucleotides, the sequence is TGTGCCACCAGTGCCAGGGTCTCCTACAATGAGCAGTTCTTC.